A selection of T cell receptor beta chains follows, all from one sample in a study of T-cell memory formation after mild COVID-19. MiXCR was run by TCRdb on the 5' RACE reads, yielding one entry per CDR3 protein. Among some 150,000 distinct CDR3 sequences listed, 25% were seen once. Sequencing was performed on PBMCs or a T cell subset sorted from them (not recorded which). Receptor source: an adult woman who had mild COVID-19 (a few samples of this study predate the infection). Cell type and time point are not known. Each CDR3 is given with its conserved first and last residue. The order of the fields is clone size, V gene, D gene, J gene, CDR3 protein, CDR3 DNA. The D gene is left open where the match is weak. Not every row has a clone size; where given, it reads once, few, many or a size class.

few	TRBV7-8	TRBD2	TRBJ2-3	CASSPRVSGGADTQYF	TGTGCCAGCAGCCCCCGCGTTAGCGGGGGCGCAGATACGCAGTATTTT
few	TRBV7-9	TRBD2	TRBJ2-1	CASSLGTSGAYNEQFF	TGTGCCAGCAGCTTAGGGACTAGCGGGGCTTACAATGAGCAGTTCTTC
.	TRBV5-4	TRBD2	TRBJ2-3	CASSSGTSGADTQYF	TGTGCCAGCAGCTCCGGGACTAGCGGGGCAGATACGCAGTATTTT
.	TRBV6-2/TRBV6-3	.	TRBJ2-1	CASSYPGLHNEQFF	TGTGCCAGCAGTTACCCAGGACTTCACAATGAGCAGTTCTTC
few	TRBV6-2/TRBV6-3	.	TRBJ1-4	CASSYLGSIEKLFF	TGTGCCAGCAGTTACTTGGGATCAATTGAAAAACTGTTTTTT
.	TRBV20-1	.	TRBJ2-1	CSARGGPGQRKYNEQFF	TGCAGTGCTAGGGGGGGGCCGGGACAGCGTAAATACAATGAGCAGTTCTTC
few	TRBV5-1	.	TRBJ2-3	CASSLLGLTDTQYF	TGCGCCAGCAGCCTTCTCGGGTTGACAGATACGCAGTATTTT
few	TRBV29-1	TRBD1	TRBJ1-2	CSAGPIHSTGVNYGYTF	TGCAGCGCTGGCCCGATTCACTCAACAGGGGTGAACTATGGCTACACCTTC
.	TRBV5-8	TRBD2	TRBJ2-1	CASSLMTSGGHNEQFF	TGTGCCAGCAGCTTGATGACTAGCGGGGGACACAATGAGCAGTTCTTC
.	TRBV4-3	TRBD1	TRBJ1-2	CASSQGVSGQGYGYTF	TGCGCCAGCAGCCAAGGGGTGTCGGGACAGGGATACGGCTACACCTTC
.	TRBV6-1	TRBD1	TRBJ1-1	CASSLRDSWNTEAFF	TGTGCCAGCAGTCTCCGGGACAGTTGGAACACTGAAGCTTTCTTT
.	TRBV29-1	.	TRBJ1-1	CSVHIRNTEAFF	TGCAGCGTTCATATCCGAAACACTGAAGCTTTCTTT
few	TRBV24-1	.	TRBJ2-2	CATSDYGQNTGELFF	TGTGCCACCAGTGATTACGGTCAAAACACCGGGGAGCTGTTTTTT
.	TRBV4-1	.	TRBJ1-1	CASSQSEGNTEAFF	TGCGCCAGCAGCCAAAGTGAGGGGAACACTGAAGCTTTCTTT
.	TRBV6-1	.	TRBJ1-2	CASERSCLDGYTF	TGTGCCAGCGAGAGGTCGTGTTTGGACGGCTACACCTTC
few	TRBV27	.	TRBJ2-5	CASSSGGVFGLIGETQYF	TGTGCCAGCAGTTCTGGCGGGGTTTTTGGTTTGATAGGAGAGACCCAGTACTTC
few	TRBV12-3/TRBV12-4	.	TRBJ2-1	CASSSLTGVSYNEQFF	TGTGCCAGCAGTTCCTTGACGGGGGTCTCCTACAATGAGCAGTTCTTC
few	TRBV29-1	.	TRBJ2-7	CSVAGHGTDSYEQYF	TGCAGCGTTGCGGGCCACGGGACCGATTCCTACGAGCAGTACTTC
.	TRBV4-1	TRBD2	TRBJ2-7	CASSQAGTSASYEQYF	TGCGCCAGCAGCCAAGCCGGGACTAGCGCTTCCTACGAGCAGTACTTC
.	TRBV5-1	.	TRBJ2-7	CASSPSGTYEQYF	TGCGCCAGCAGCCCCTCGGGGACCTACGAGCAGTACTTC
few	TRBV4-2	.	TRBJ2-1	CASSQDPVSNEQFF	TGTGCCAGCAGCCAAGATCCAGTGTCCAATGAGCAGTTCTTC
.	TRBV12-3/TRBV12-4	.	TRBJ1-2	CASNSQPGQSYGYTF	TGTGCCAGCAACTCACAACCTGGGCAATCCTATGGCTACACCTTC
.	TRBV7-8	.	TRBJ1-1	CASSLDATANTEAFF	TGTGCCAGCAGCTTAGATGCGACAGCGAACACTGAAGCTTTCTTT
.	TRBV15	.	TRBJ2-5	CATSRVGEETQYF	TGTGCCACCAGCAGAGTTGGGGAAGAGACCCAGTACTTC